Below are 17 T cell receptor beta chains sequenced from a single sample in a study of cytomegalovirus exposure and HLA in healthy donors. The study ran its PCR with 60 Vbeta and 13 Jbeta primers. Repertoires were generated with immunoSEQ multiplex PCR, while TCRdb's copy carries only in-frame clones and drops some. The sample has roughly 190,000 clones; over 75% are singletons. Sequencing was carried out using PBMCs. Receptor source: a female donor in good health and CMV-seronegative.

This chain connects TRBV25-1 to TRBJ1-2, with TRBD1 identical over 8 bases. The CDR3 length is 14 residues. Losses at the gene ends were 4 bases for V and 4 bases for J; bases not matched to a gene: 5. Germline values: CDR1 MGHDK, CDR2 SYGVNS. The CDR3 sequence is CASSATGVGYGYTF. DNA for the CDR3: TGTGCCAGCAGTGCGACAGGGGTTGGCTATGGCTACACCTTC.

This chain connects TRBV2 to TRBJ2-7, with 9 bases matching TRBD1. This CDR3 is built from 14 residues. Trimming took 4 bases from V and 5 from J; bases not matched to a gene: 6. Germline V CDR1 and CDR2: SNHLY, FYNNEI. CDR3 sequence reads: CASSVGTGNNEQYF. DNA for the CDR3: TGTGCCAGCAGTGTAGGGACAGGGAACAACGAGCAGTACTTC.

The V and J genes are TRBV5-6 and TRBJ1-4, with D perhaps TRBD1 (6 bases). Trimming took 4 bases from V and 5 from J, leaving 12 bases between them. The CDR3 is 14 residues long. The germline gives CDR1 SGHDT, CDR2 YYEEEE. The CDR3 sequence is CASSVDRINEKLFF. The CDR3 bases are TGTGCCAGCAGCGTGGACAGAATAAATGAAAAACTGTTTTTT.

The rearrangement joins TRBV5-1 to TRBJ2-1; 9 bases are shared with TRBD1. CDR1 is SGHRS and CDR2 is YFSETQ in the germline V gene. This CDR3 spans 14 amino acids. V gave up 0 bases and J gave up 6 bases; unmatched junction bases: 1. CDR3 DNA sequence: TGCGCCAGCAGCTTGGTGACAGGGGGCAATGAGCAGTTCTTC. This gives the protein CASSLVTGGNEQFF.

The J gene is TRBJ1-1, the V gene TRBV18, with 9 bases matching TRBD1. Germline CDR1 is KGHSH and CDR2 is LQKENI. The V gene end was trimmed by 6 bases and the J gene end by 11 bases; junction bases not matched to a gene: 16. This CDR3 has 15 residues. The CDR3 DNA sequence: TGTGCCAGCTCCAGATCGGGACAGGGTATCAGTTGGGCTTTCTTT. Translated: CASSRSGQGISWAFF.

The CDR3 is CASSVQGANSGNTIYF. In nucleotides, the CDR3 is TGTGCCAGCAGCGTACAAGGGGCTAACTCTGGAAACACCATATATTTT. The J gene is TRBJ1-3, the V gene TRBV5-4; a possible D gene is TRBD1 (5 bases). This CDR3 has 16 residues. The V and J ends lost 4 bases and 0 bases respectively, with 14 bases between them. Germline assignment: CDR1 SGHNT and CDR2 YYREEE (reference sequence).

This chain links TRBV23-1 with TRBJ2-7, with 10 bases aligning to TRBD1. TRBV23-1 is reported as an ORF; its role is uncertain. V gave up 0 bases and J gave up 6 bases; unmatched junction bases: 2. This CDR3 has 14 amino acids. CDR3 residues: CASSQSGTGVEQYF. CDR3 DNA: TGCGCCAGCAGTCAATCGGGGACAGGGGTCGAGCAGTACTTC.

V is TRBV15 and J is TRBJ2-2; D is ambiguous. V was pared by 0 bases and J by 6 bases, with 11 bases between. Germline V lookup: CDR1 LNHNV, CDR2 YYDKDF (reference sequence). The CDR3 is 15 amino acids. CDR3 nucleotides: TGTGCCACCAGCAGAGATACTGCCGTCCCCGGGGAGCTGTTTTTT. As protein: CATSRDTAVPGELFF.

The V and J genes are TRBV27 and TRBJ2-3; TRBD1 matches 9 bases. This CDR3 has 15 residues. V shed 5 bases, J shed 6 bases, and the junction held 9 bases outside the gene matches. The germline gives CDR1 MNHEY, CDR2 SMNVEV (reference sequence). CDR3: CASSPGDREMDTQYF. The CDR3 DNA sequence: TGTGCCAGCAGTCCCGGGGACAGGGAGATGGATACGCAGTATTTT.

This chain joins TRBV5-6 and TRBJ2-1; 9 nucleotides match TRBD2. Germline CDR1 reads SGHDT; CDR2 reads YYEEEE. This CDR3 is built from 17 residues. V was clipped by 0 bases and J by 9 bases; unmatched bases: 13. The CDR3 here is CASSLAHAGGPSGEQFF. The CDR3, as DNA: TGTGCCAGCAGCTTGGCGCATGCGGGAGGGCCTAGTGGTGAGCAGTTCTTC.

A single count supports this clone. The V call is TRBV30, the J call TRBJ2-7, with D maybe TRBD1 (6 bases). The CDR3 extends over 13 amino acids. The germline V gene has CDR1 GTSNPN and CDR2 SVGIG (reference sequence). The V end lost 8 bases, the J end lost 5 bases, and 19 bases lay between the germline ends. Here the CDR3 reads CALEWGRGNEQYF. The CDR3 DNA sequence: TGTGCCCTGGAGTGGGGCAGGGGCAACGAGCAGTACTTC.

The chain carries TRBV6-1 and TRBJ1-6, with TRBD1 as a possible D gene (6 bases). Trimming shortened V by 6 bases and J by 2 bases, and 11 bases separated the two germline ends. This CDR3 region has 15 residues. Germline CDR1 MNHNS, CDR2 SASEGT. The CDR3: CASSPEGAYNSPLHF. For the CDR3, the DNA is TGTGCCAGCAGCCCAGAGGGGGCCTATAATTCACCCCTCCACTTT.

The chain recombines TRBV7-2 with TRBJ2-7, with D perhaps matching TRBD2 (6 bases). V lost 5 bases and J lost 2, with 16 bases in between. Germline values: CDR1 SGHTA, CDR2 FQGNSA. This CDR3 comprises 15 residues. The CDR3, as DNA: TGTGCCAGCAGCGCCCGGGGACTGATAACCTACGAGCAGTACTTC. It is translated as CASSARGLITYEQYF.

The V call is TRBV19, the J call TRBJ2-7; D is uncertain. The germline CDR1 and CDR2 sequences are LNHDA and SQIVND (reference sequence). Between the trimmed V and J ends, which lost 4 bases and 7 bases, there was a span of 17 bases. This CDR3 is 14 amino acids long. The CDR3 coding sequence is TGTGCCAGTAGTAGGTACTCCGCGGATTTTGAGCAGTACTTC. It encodes CASSRYSADFEQYF.

The genes are TRBV19 and TRBJ2-1; 11 nucleotides match TRBD2. Per germline, CDR1 LNHDA and CDR2 SQIVND (reference sequence). This CDR3 is 18 amino acids long. V trimming: 4 bases; J trimming: 1 base; junction bases outside the gene matches: 9. CDR3 amino acids: CASSRQPTSGTSYNEQFF. CDR3 nucleotides: TGTGCCAGTAGTAGACAACCGACTAGCGGGACATCCTACAATGAGCAGTTCTTC.

The J gene is TRBJ1-3, the V gene TRBV6-5; D not resolved. Trimming took off 5 bases at V and 4 bases at J, with 9 bases between the two ends. Germline V lookup: CDR1 MNHEY, CDR2 SVGAGI. The CDR3 is 13 amino acids. The CDR3 region has the DNA TGTGCCAGCAGTCAGTTACAGGGAAACACCATATATTTT. Its protein is CASSQLQGNTIYF.

V and J are TRBV9 and TRBJ2-4; D perhaps matches TRBD1 (5 bases). Germline lookup yields CDR1 SGDLS and CDR2 YYNGEE. The CDR3 is 13 amino acids. Trimming removed 2 bases at V and 8 bases at J, with 11 bases between. CDR3 in amino acids: CASSVGQWDIQYF. The CDR3 nucleotides read TGTGCCAGCAGCGTGGGGCAGTGGGACATTCAGTACTTC.